The 10 T cell receptor beta chains presented below share a single source sample, sequenced in a study of blood T cell repertoires in COVID-19 (dated by TCRdb to about 2020). The receptor library was made with the immunoSEQ multiplex PCR assay. The source is immuneACCESS, and TCRdb retained only in-frame sequences with V and J called. Part of the clones is not carried over; for the studies checked, unresolved V genes explain less than half of this, and the remainder is unexplained. The table for this sample lists 330,000 or so clones; around 87% of them were counted only once. The ten largest clonotypes hold about 2.1% of the sample. The source material was PBMCs or T cells enriched from blood (not recorded which). These receptors were collected from a man aged 40-55 years in a cohort exposed to, infected with or recovered from COVID-19 (not recorded which).

The chain combines TRBV7-6 with TRBJ2-5; TRBD2 matches 16 bases. Losses at the gene ends were 0 bases for V and 7 bases for J; bases not matched to a gene: 11. CDR1 and CDR2 (germline): SGHVS, FNYEAQ. The CDR3 sequence is 19 residues long. CDR3 coding DNA: TGTGCCAGCAGCTTAGCGGGACTAGCGGGAGGGCCTGGGGTGGCGACCCAGTACTTC. This encodes CASSLAGLAGGPGVATQYF.

This chain uses TRBV29-1 with TRBJ2-7; 8 nucleotides match TRBD2. CDR1 and CDR2 from the germline V gene are SQVTM and ANQGSEA. The CDR3 has 13 residues. The J segment lost 3 bases and the V segment lost 7 bases, leaving 8 bases of the junction unmatched. CDR3 loop: CSGIAGSDYEQYF. DNA of the CDR3: TGCAGCGGGATAGCGGGGTCAGACTACGAGCAGTACTTC.

The V gene is TRBV5-5, the J gene TRBJ1-5; perhaps TRBD1 as D (6 bases). Germline CDR1 reads SGHKS; CDR2 reads YYEKEE (reference sequence). V was trimmed by 1 base and J by 1 base, leaving 9 bases between them. The CDR3 is 15 residues long. The CDR3 DNA follows: TGTGCCAGCAGCTTGTACACAGGGAGCAATCAGCCCCAGCATTTT. Its translation: CASSLYTGSNQPQHF.

The chain uses TRBV11-1 and TRBJ2-1; 7 bases fit TRBD1. The ends lost 5 bases at V and 3 bases at J; junction bases unmatched: 7. Germline loops: CDR1 SGHAT, CDR2 FQDESV (reference sequence). The CDR3 totals 15 residues. DNA of the CDR3: TGTGCCAGCAGCCCTACTCCAGGGGGCTACAATGAGCAGTTCTTC. It yields the protein CASSPTPGGYNEQFF.

The chain has TRBV6-1 and TRBJ2-7, with D maybe TRBD1 (6 bases). Deletions cut 3 bases from V and 1 base from J, with 13 bases between. CDR1 is MNHNS and CDR2 is SASEGT in the germline V gene. There are 15 residues in the CDR3. The CDR3 region has the DNA TGTGCCAGCAGTGATCCCGGGACACCTTCCTACGAGCAGTACTTC. As protein: CASSDPGTPSYEQYF.

In its sample, this clone was seen once. The chain joins TRBV5-1 to TRBJ2-1; 7 nucleotides agree with TRBD2. Unmatched junction bases numbered 2, after V lost 2 bases and J lost 3 bases. The CDR3 extends over 14 amino acids. Per germline, CDR1 SGHRS and CDR2 YFSETQ. The CDR3 DNA reads TGCGCCAGCAGCTTAGGCGGGAGCTACAATGAGCAGTTCTTC. Translation: CASSLGGSYNEQFF.

V gene TRBV11-2 combines with J gene TRBJ1-5, with D perhaps TRBD1 (6 bases). The CDR3 extends over 16 amino acids. Germline-derived CDR1 and CDR2 are SGHAT and FQNNGV. V was pared by 5 bases and J by 0 bases, with 14 bases between. The DNA of the CDR3 is TGTGCCAGCAGCGTTAACCGGGACAATAGCAATCAGCCCCAGCATTTT. Translation: CASSVNRDNSNQPQHF.

V is TRBV27 and J is TRBJ1-6; weak D call: TRBD1 (6 bases). The germline gives CDR1 MNHEY, CDR2 SMNVEV (reference sequence). The CDR3 loop spans 13 amino acids. V gave up 5 bases and J gave up 9 bases, with 11 bases separating them. CDR3 protein: CASSNRERSPLHF. In nucleotides, the CDR3 is TGTGCCAGCAGTAACAGGGAACGTTCACCCCTCCACTTT.

The rearrangement joins TRBV6-5 to TRBJ2-7, with 8 positions matching TRBD2. Germline CDR1 reads MNHEY; CDR2 reads SVGAGI. This CDR3 contains 14 residues. Trimming took 6 bases from V and 3 from J; bases not matched to a gene: 7. The CDR3 loop reads CASSLGLGVYEQYF. CDR3 nucleotides: TGTGCCAGCAGCTTGGGACTAGGCGTCTACGAGCAGTACTTC.

The rearrangement uses TRBV9 and TRBJ1-1; D is unresolved. Germline loops: CDR1 SGDLS, CDR2 YYNGEE. Trimming removed 4 bases at V and 0 bases at J, with 7 bases between. There are 13 residues in the CDR3. This CDR3 reads CASSRNMNTEAFF. Written as DNA, the CDR3 is TGTGCCAGCAGCCGAAACATGAACACTGAAGCTTTCTTT. The full variable domain, in which reference TRBV9 and TRBJ1-1 provide the parts outside the CDR3, is DSGVTQTPKHLITATGQRVTLRCSPRSGDLSVYWYQQSLDQGLQFLIQYYNGEERAKGNILERFSAQQFPDLHSELNLSSLELGDSALYFCASSRNMNTEAFFGQGTRLTVV.